The T cell receptor beta chain described here comes from a study of metastatic and nonmetastatic thyroid tumors. Study overall: Samples came from malignant and benign thyroid patients, and repertoires were compared across blood and tumor or nodule tissue.

Every patient underwent thyroid surgery untreated. CDR1 and CDR2 (germline): MGHRA, YSYEKL. The CDR3 loop spans 15 amino acids. Germline trimming cut 4 bases from V and 4 bases from J; bases unmatched to any gene: 4. Concerning this clone itself: The antigen remains undetermined.

Study-wide points: Malignant thyroid tumors reportedly exceeded benign nodules significantly in TCR beta diversity, with the difference appearing in blood and tumor.

Per the study methods: Differences in CDR3 between clinicopathological groups were drawn on to build a classifier intended to discriminate distant-metastatic papillary thyroid cancer patients. TCRdb re-called the PCR reads through MiXCR. The V and J calls reflect TCRdb's pipeline rather than the authors' work. The sample lists around 30,000 clones, 20% to 25% seen once, with about 3% in the top ten. The receptor comes from a male donor with papillary thyroid cancer or a benign thyroid nodule (not recorded which). Some clones in this sample may be carry-over from other donors' samples. The chain combines TRBV4-1 with TRBJ2-5; 12 positions agree with TRBD2. The specimen was tumor tissue. In DNA, the CDR3 is TGCGCCAGCAGCCTGCTAGCGGGGGGGCGAGAGACCCAGTACTTC. It yields the protein CASSLLAGGRETQYF.